The 17 T cell receptor beta chains presented below share a single source sample, sequenced in a study of shared clonotypes between healthy human individuals. Produced via immunoSEQ multiplex PCR; TCRdb's table is partial and in-frame only. The sample holds a few million clones, approximately 90% seen once. Sequenced: naive CD4+ T cells from PBMCs. The subset: CD45RA+ positively selected. These receptors came from a man between 18 and 29 years old in good health. Some clones in this sample may be carry-over from other donors' samples.

The chain carries TRBV23-1 and TRBJ1-5; tentative D call: TRBD1 (5 bases). TRBV23-1 has ORF status, its function being uncertain. This CDR3 spans 18 amino acids. With 0 bases removed from V and 1 base from J, the gap between germline ends came to 16 bases. The CDR3 reads CASSQSKVQGASNQPQHF. CDR3 DNA: TGCGCCAGCAGTCAATCAAAGGTTCAGGGAGCGAGCAATCAGCCCCAGCATTTT.

The genes are TRBV27 and TRBJ1-2, with D tentatively TRBD1 (6 bases). V shed 0 bases and J shed 4 bases, with 15 bases lying between them. The CDR3 has 16 residues. Germline CDR1 is MNHEY and CDR2 is SMNVEV (reference sequence). The CDR3 protein is CASSLSPEGGFYGYTF. The CDR3 DNA sequence: TGTGCCAGCAGTTTATCCCCAGAGGGGGGGTTCTATGGCTACACCTTC.

In DNA form, the CDR3 reads TGTGCCAGCAGCTTACGCGGGACCAACAATGAGCAGTTCTTC. Protein sequence: CASSLRGTNNEQFF. The rearrangement uses TRBV5-6 and TRBJ2-1; D perhaps matches TRBD2 (6 bases). This CDR3 is 14 amino acids long. V gave up 2 bases and J gave up 5 bases, with 11 bases separating them. CDR1 and CDR2 from the germline V gene are SGHDT and YYEEEE.

This clone appeared a single time. This CDR3 is CASSEGGSGIYEQYF. CDR3 nucleotide sequence: TGTGCCAGCAGTGAAGGTGGTAGCGGGATCTACGAGCAGTACTTC. The chain links TRBV25-1 to TRBJ2-7, with 8 bases that match TRBD2. V gave up 2 bases and J gave up 3 bases; unmatched junction bases: 6. The germline V gene has CDR1 MGHDK and CDR2 SYGVNS. This CDR3 is built from 15 residues.

On this clone: Other DNA sequences in the same sample also yield this CDR3. The CDR3 DNA reads TGCGCCAGCAGCTTGGCGCGGACAGAGTATGGCTACACCTTC. Amino acids: CASSLARTEYGYTF. This rearrangement joins TRBV5-1 to TRBJ1-2, with D possibly matching TRBD1 (6 bases). Germline V lookup: CDR1 SGHRS, CDR2 YFSETQ. The CDR3 has 14 residues. Trimming took off 0 bases at V and 5 bases at J, with 11 bases between the two ends.

This CDR3 reads CASSSPLESSYNEQFF. The CDR3 bases are TGTGCCAGCAGTTCCCCCTTGGAGAGCTCCTACAATGAGCAGTTCTTC. The rearrangement links TRBV7-2 to TRBJ2-1; D ambiguous. Trimming took off 6 bases at V and 0 bases at J, with 15 bases between the two ends. CDR1 is SGHTA, CDR2 FQGNSA, per germline. The CDR3 loop spans 16 amino acids.

Note on this clone: The sample has other DNA sequences that encode this CDR3 too. The chain joins TRBV18 to TRBJ2-1, with D unclear. V was clipped by 3 bases and J by 4 bases, with 10 bases between them. Germline-derived CDR1 and CDR2 are KGHSH and LQKENI. The CDR3 spans 14 residues. CDR3 DNA sequence: TGTGCCAGCTCACCTTTCGGCAGTTACAATGAGCAGTTCTTC. It specifies CASSPFGSYNEQFF. Combining the CDR3 with reference TRBV18 and TRBJ2-1 gives the whole variable domain NAGVMQNPRHLVRRRGQEARLRCSPMKGHSHVYWYRQLPEEGLKFMVYLQKENIIDESGMPKERFSAEFPKEGPSILRIQQVVRGDSAAYFCASSPFGSYNEQFFGPGTRLTVL.

This chain joins TRBV7-2 and TRBJ1-2; TRBD1 matches at 7 bases. V dropped 4 bases and J dropped 6; count of bases not matched to a gene: 14. The CDR3 spans 16 residues. Germline lookup yields CDR1 SGHTA and CDR2 FQGNSA. DNA of the CDR3: TGTGCCAGCAGCTCGAGCCCCGGGACAGTGTTTGATGGCTACACCTTC. Its protein product is CASSSSPGTVFDGYTF.

With regard to this clone: This sample includes further DNA sequences coding for the same CDR3. V is TRBV18 and J is TRBJ2-2, with 8 bases lining up with TRBD1. Germline V lookup: CDR1 KGHSH, CDR2 LQKENI. J gave up 0 bases and V 3 bases, and 3 bases lay outside the gene matches. The CDR3 spans 16 residues. This CDR3 reads CASSPLQGANTGELFF. The CDR3 coding sequence is TGTGCCAGCTCACCGCTACAGGGGGCGAACACCGGGGAGCTGTTTTTT.

The chain links TRBV11-2 to TRBJ2-7; no reliable D call. CDR1 is SGHAT, CDR2 FQNNGV, per germline. This CDR3 has 14 residues. Trimming shortened V by 5 bases and J by 7 bases, and 18 bases separated the two germline ends. The DNA of the CDR3 is TGTGCCAGCAGCCCCCAAGCCCCCGGCGGTGAGCAGTACTTC. It encodes CASSPQAPGGEQYF.

This chain connects TRBV18 to TRBJ1-4, with 9 bases matching TRBD1. J gave up 7 bases and V 4 bases, and 10 bases lay outside the gene matches. Germline V gives CDR1 KGHSH, CDR2 LQKENI. This CDR3 is 16 amino acids long. The CDR3 DNA reads as TGTGCCAGCTCACAGAACAGGGGGCGAGACGGTGAAAAACTGTTTTTT. Protein: CASSQNRGRDGEKLFF.

The V call is TRBV5-1, the J call TRBJ2-3; 9 nucleotides align to TRBD2. Germline V gene data show CDR1 as SGHRS and CDR2 as YFSETQ. The CDR3 runs to 14 residues. V was clipped by 7 bases and J by 1 base; unmatched bases: 4. CDR3 protein: CASGLAGRTDTQYF. DNA of the CDR3: TGCGCCAGCGGCCTAGCGGGGCGCACAGATACGCAGTATTTT.

The chain is built from TRBV18 and TRBJ1-2, with D possibly TRBD1 on 5 matching bases. The CDR3 contains 13 residues. The germline V gene has CDR1 KGHSH and CDR2 LQKENI. V was trimmed by 4 bases and J by 8 bases, leaving 14 bases between them. The DNA of the CDR3 is TGTGCCAGCTCACTCTCAGGGCCCGGCGGCTACACCTTC. Translation: CASSLSGPGGYTF. Supplemented by reference TRBV18 and TRBJ1-2, the full variable domain reads NAGVMQNPRHLVRRRGQEARLRCSPMKGHSHVYWYRQLPEEGLKFMVYLQKENIIDESGMPKERFSAEFPKEGPSILRIQQVVRGDSAAYFCASSLSGPGGYTFGSGTRLTVV.

The chain carries TRBV20-1 and TRBJ2-7; no clear D gene. V lost 6 bases and J 13 bases, leaving 19 bases between the germline ends. Looked up from germline, CDR1 is DFQATT and CDR2 is SNEGSKA (reference sequence). This CDR3 region has 11 residues. This CDR3 is CSAVARELIYF. The CDR3 bases are TGCAGTGCCGTTGCTCGCGAACTAATCTACTTC.

The chain employs TRBV29-1 and TRBJ2-1; 13 nucleotides align to TRBD2. This CDR3 contains 17 residues. The ends lost 3 bases at V and 2 bases at J; junction bases unmatched: 7. Germline-derived CDR1 and CDR2 are SQVTM and ANQGSEA. CDR3: CSVEGLAGPRAYNEQFF. The CDR3 DNA reads TGCAGCGTTGAGGGACTAGCGGGACCCCGTGCCTACAATGAGCAGTTCTTC.

Details on this clone: Mismatch with germline at one junction end may stem from a read error. This sequence joins TRBV27 and TRBJ2-1; maybe TRBD2 (6 bases). This CDR3 spans 15 amino acids. The germline CDR1 and CDR2 sequences are MNHEY and SMNVEV (reference sequence). The CDR3: CASSLLAGPYSEQFF. In DNA form, the CDR3 reads TGTGCCAGCAGTTTATTGGCGGGACCGTACAGTGAGCAGTTCTTC.

This clone showed up just a few times. The CDR3 nucleotides read TGTGCCAGCAGGAAGGGGATCTCAGTCTTTGGCTACACCTTC. Translating it yields CASRKGISVFGYTF. This chain uses TRBV2 with TRBJ1-2; possible D gene TRBD1, 5 bases. The CDR3 is 14 amino acids. The V end lost 6 bases, the J end lost 7 bases, and 18 bases lay between the germline ends. Germline CDR1 reads SNHLY; CDR2 reads FYNNEI.